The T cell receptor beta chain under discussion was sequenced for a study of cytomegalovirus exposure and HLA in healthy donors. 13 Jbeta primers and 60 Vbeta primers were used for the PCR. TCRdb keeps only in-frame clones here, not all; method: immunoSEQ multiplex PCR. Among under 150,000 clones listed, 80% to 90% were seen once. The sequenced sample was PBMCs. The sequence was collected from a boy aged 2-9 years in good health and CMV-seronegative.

CDR3 nucleotides: TGTGTCAGAAGCTTAGCGGGGGCGACCCAACACCCCTGGCAGACCCAGTACTTC. Its translation is CVRSLAGATQHPWQTQYF. The chain joins TRBV7-5 to TRBJ2-5; the D segment call TRBD1 is taken from the table without a DNA check. TRBV7-5 constitutes a pseudogene. This CDR3 has 18 residues.